What follows are 24 T cell receptor beta chains derived from one specimen sequenced in a study of blood T cell repertoires in COVID-19. The protocol was immunoSEQ multiplex PCR, while the TCRdb copy is restricted to in-frame clones and leaves out a portion. This sample yields about 42,000 clones, of which roughly nine tenths are seen a single time; over 8% belongs to the top ten. Input material: peripheral blood. These receptors were collected from a man aged 25 to 40 with active or convalescent COVID-19.

The J gene is TRBJ2-7, the V gene TRBV7-3, with a possible D match to TRBD1 (5 bases). V lost 3 bases to trimming and J lost 1 base, with 13 bases between them. CDR1 and CDR2 (germline): SGHTA, FQGTGA. This CDR3 spans 15 amino acids. CDR3 bases: TGTGCCAGCAGCTTGGGGCAGGTTTGGTCCTACGAGCAGTACGTC. This encodes CASSLGQVWSYEQYV.

This rearrangement joins TRBV2 to TRBJ2-7, with D possibly being TRBD2 (5 bases). Germline CDR1 reads SNHLY; CDR2 reads FYNNEI. CDR3 length: 15 residues. Between the trimmed V and J ends, which lost 4 bases and 2 bases, there was a span of 15 bases. The CDR3 loop is CASSGLPGSAYEQYF. The CDR3 nucleotides are TGTGCCAGCAGTGGACTCCCGGGATCCGCCTACGAGCAGTACTTC.

V gene TRBV28 combines with J gene TRBJ2-7; D ambiguous. The CDR3 runs to 12 residues. In germline, CDR1 is MDHEN, CDR2 SYDVKM. V lost 6 bases, J lost 1 base, and 7 bases lay in between. This chain's CDR3 is CASSSGSYEQYV. DNA for the CDR3: TGTGCCAGCAGCTCCGGTTCCTACGAGCAGTACGTC.

This chain links TRBV6-6 with TRBJ2-7; TRBD2 might be the D (5 bases). The germline CDR1 and CDR2 sequences are MNHNY and SVGAGI (reference sequence). The CDR3 length is 15 residues. The V gene lost 7 bases and the J gene lost 9 bases, with 25 bases spanning the gap. The CDR3 reads CASTEREGGLSRQYF. The CDR3 DNA is TGTGCCAGCACTGAGAGGGAAGGCGGGCTGTCCAGGCAGTACTTC.

The J gene is TRBJ2-7, the V gene TRBV7-6; a weak D match, TRBD2 (5 bases). Per the germline V gene, CDR1 is SGHVS and CDR2 is FNYEAQ. The CDR3 is 13 residues long. The ends were cut back, 1 base at V and 6 bases at J, with 10 bases in the middle. CDR3: CASSLVASSEQYV. The CDR3 nucleotides are TGTGCCAGCAGCTTAGTGGCTAGCTCCGAGCAGTACGTC.

The chain carries TRBV4-1 and TRBJ2-7; 9 bases line up with TRBD2. Germline V gene lookup returns CDR1 MGHRA and CDR2 YSYEKL. After removal of 0 bases from V and 2 bases from J, the junction contained 5 bases not matched to a gene. The CDR3 consists of 16 residues. In DNA, the CDR3 is TGCGCCAGCAGCCAAGATGAGCGGGGGGTCCCCTACGAGCAGTACTTC. This sequence encodes CASSQDERGVPYEQYF.

This chain joins TRBV5-1 and TRBJ1-1; the D is unclear. Trimming cost V 0 bases and J 1 base, with 4 bases left between them. Germline V gene data show CDR1 as SGHRS and CDR2 as YFSETQ. The CDR3 runs to 13 residues. CDR3 DNA sequence: TGCGCCAGCAGCTTGGCAGGGAACACTGAAGCTTTCTTT. This gives the protein CASSLAGNTEAFF.

CDR3 residues: CASSTRLAGNEQYF. The CDR3 region has the DNA TGTGCCAGCAGCACGCGACTAGCGGGCAACGAGCAGTACTTC. The rearrangement joins TRBV7-8 to TRBJ2-7; 10 bases agree with TRBD2. The CDR3 length is 14 residues. The germline gives CDR1 SGHVS, CDR2 FQNEAQ. V lost 5 bases to trimming and J lost 5 bases; unmatched junction nucleotides: 6.

This chain links TRBV19 with TRBJ1-5, with 7 nucleotides matching TRBD1. Germline V gene data show CDR1 as LNHDA and CDR2 as SQIVND (reference sequence). There are 14 residues in the CDR3. V lost 3 bases, J lost 9 bases, and 8 bases stayed unmatched. This CDR3 is CASSMGDSLRPQHF. For the CDR3, the DNA is TGTGCCAGTAGTATGGGGGACAGCTTGAGGCCCCAGCATTTT. Drawing the rest from reference TRBV19 and TRBJ1-5, the complete variable domain is DGGITQSPKYLFRKEGQNVTLSCEQNLNHDAMYWYRQDPGQGLRLIYYSQIVNDFQKGDIAEGYSVSREKKESFPLTVTSAQKNPTAFYLCASSMGDSLRPQHFGDGTRLSIL.

In this sample, this clone turned up once. The chain links TRBV12-3 or TRBV12-4 to TRBJ2-7; D is possibly TRBD1 (5 bases). V was trimmed by 6 bases and J by 0 bases, leaving 6 bases between them. The length of the CDR3 is 12 residues. The CDR3 nucleotides are TGTGCCAGCAGCACAGGCTCCTACGAGCAGTACGTC. Translating gives CASSTGSYEQYV.

The V and J genes are TRBV5-1 and TRBJ2-5; 7 bases align to TRBD2. The length of the CDR3 is 16 residues. Per germline, CDR1 SGHRS and CDR2 YFSETQ. The V segment lost 4 bases and the J segment 5 bases; nucleotides outside the gene matches: 14. This CDR3 is CASSHTVAGDRETQYF. In DNA form, the CDR3 reads TGCGCCAGCAGCCACACGGTTGCGGGAGATCGGGAGACCCAGTACTTC. Complete variable domain (other parts from reference TRBV5-1 and TRBJ2-5): KAGVTQTPRYLIKTRGQQVTLSCSPISGHRSVSWYQQTPGQGLQFLFEYFSETQRNKGNFPGRFSGRQFSNSRSEMNVSTLELGDSALYLCASSHTVAGDRETQYFGPGTRLLVL.

This chain joins TRBV10-1 and TRBJ2-5; 8 bases agree with TRBD1. The germline V gene encodes CDR1 WNHNN and CDR2 SYGVQD (reference sequence). The trim removed 6 bases at V and 5 bases at J, leaving 5 bases unmatched. The CDR3 runs to 13 residues. Here the CDR3 reads CASRGQGGETQYF. DNA for the CDR3: TGCGCCAGCAGAGGACAGGGCGGGGAGACCCAGTACTTC.

J is TRBJ1-5 and V is TRBV6-1; D gene unclear. Germline CDR1 and CDR2: MNHNS and SASEGT. The CDR3 sequence is 16 residues long. V dropped 3 bases and J dropped 2 bases, with 14 bases sitting between them. CDR3 sequence (DNA): TGTGCCAGCAGTGAGCCGGGGATTACGGGCAATCAGCCCCAGCATTTT. Amino acids: CASSEPGITGNQPQHF.

This chain links TRBV10-2 with TRBJ2-7; TRBD1 is a possible D gene (5 bases). This CDR3 comprises 13 residues. The V gene's germline CDR1 is WSHSY and CDR2 SAAADI. V was clipped by 8 bases and J by 3 bases, with 14 bases between them. The CDR3 sequence is CASAQGIIYEQYV. The CDR3 DNA reads TGCGCCAGCGCCCAGGGTATTATCTACGAGCAGTACGTC.

In this sample, this clone turned up a few times. The chain employs TRBV7-8 and TRBJ1-5; 9 bases line up with TRBD1. The CDR3 sequence is 16 residues long. The germline CDR1 and CDR2 sequences are SGHVS and FQNEAQ. V lost 5 bases, J lost 5 bases, and 10 bases stayed unmatched. As DNA, the CDR3 is TGTGCCAGCAGCCAATCCGGGACAGGGTCGGATCAGCCCCAGCATTTT. Its translation: CASSQSGTGSDQPQHF. The full variable domain, with the rest looked up from reference TRBV7-8 and TRBJ1-5, is GAGVSQSPRYKVAKRGQDVALRCDPISGHVSLFWYQQALGQGPEFLTYFQNEAQLDKSGLPSDRFFAERPEGSVSTLKIQRTQQEDSAVYLCASSQSGTGSDQPQHFGDGTRLSIL.

The DNA of the CDR3 is TGCGCCAGCAGCTTGGGAGGCAGCCAAGAGACCCAGTACTTC. It encodes CASSLGGSQETQYF. The chain has TRBV5-1 and TRBJ2-5; unclear D gene. The V end lost 0 bases, the J end lost 1 base, and 7 bases lay between the germline ends. The germline gives CDR1 SGHRS, CDR2 YFSETQ. This CDR3 contains 14 residues.

The chain carries TRBV11-3 and TRBJ2-5; perhaps TRBD1 as D (5 bases). This CDR3 spans 14 amino acids. Germline values: CDR1 SGHNT, CDR2 YENEEA. The V end lost 1 base, the J end lost 4 bases, and 10 bases lay between the germline ends. This CDR3 reads CASSLGQGRETQYF. As DNA, the CDR3 is TGTGCCAGCAGCTTAGGGCAGGGAAGAGAGACCCAGTACTTC.

The chain links TRBV4-1 to TRBJ2-3; TRBD2 matches at 12 bases. The CDR3 length is 18 residues. J gave up 0 bases and V 2 bases, and 6 bases lay outside the gene matches. Germline V lookup: CDR1 MGHRA, CDR2 YSYEKL. The DNA for the CDR3 is TGCGCCAGCAGCCAATCCCGACTAGCGGGGGCTAGCACAGATACGCAGTATTTT. It translates to CASSQSRLAGASTDTQYF.

The rearrangement joins TRBV7-9 to TRBJ2-2; tentative D call: TRBD2 (5 bases). The V gene's germline CDR1 is SEHNR and CDR2 FQNEAQ (reference sequence). The CDR3 length is 16 residues. Trimming stripped 7 bases from V and 7 bases from J, with 22 bases between. As DNA, the CDR3 is TGTGCCAGCACCCCCGATGGACTTTCCCTCGGCGGGGAGCTGTTTTTT. This sequence encodes CASTPDGLSLGGELFF.

This rearrangement joins TRBV27 to TRBJ1-1; no clear D gene. V was trimmed by 7 bases and J by 1 base, leaving 10 bases between them. This CDR3 spans 13 amino acids. Germline V gene sequence: CDR1 MNHEY, CDR2 SMNVEV (reference sequence). DNA for the CDR3: TGTGCCAGCACTATGTATGGGAACACTGAAGCTTTCTTT. Protein product: CASTMYGNTEAFF.

This chain joins TRBV2 and TRBJ2-1; maybe TRBD2 (5 bases). Germline V gene data show CDR1 as SNHLY and CDR2 as FYNNEI. The CDR3 runs 15 residues. Trimming stripped 7 bases from V and 9 bases from J, with 22 bases between. CDR3 amino acids: CASKPTWSGETEQFF. The CDR3 DNA reads as TGTGCCAGCAAACCAACCTGGTCTGGGGAGACTGAGCAGTTCTTC.

The chain employs TRBV9 and TRBJ1-4; the match to TRBD1 covers 7 bases. Germline V gene sequence: CDR1 SGDLS, CDR2 YYNGEE. J was trimmed by 8 bases and V by 3 bases; bases with no gene match: 10. The CDR3 is 15 amino acids. The CDR3 bases are TGTGCCAGCAGCGCCGGGACAGTTGTTGAAGAAAAACTGTTTTTT. It yields the protein CASSAGTVVEEKLFF.

The chain recombines TRBV27 with TRBJ1-1, with D tentatively TRBD1 (6 bases). CDR3 length: 14 amino acids. Germline CDR1 MNHEY, CDR2 SMNVEV (reference sequence). The V end was cut by 6 bases, the J end by 6 bases, with 17 bases between. CDR3 amino acids: CASRLDRRGSEAFF. In DNA, the CDR3 is TGTGCCAGCAGGCTAGACCGAAGGGGGTCTGAAGCTTTCTTT.

The chain joins TRBV7-9 to TRBJ1-6, with TRBD1 identical over 9 bases. This CDR3 has 15 amino acids. Germline CDR1 and CDR2: SEHNR and FQNEAQ (reference sequence). The V gene end was trimmed by 1 base and the J gene end by 9 bases; junction bases not matched to a gene: 4. For the CDR3, the DNA is TGTGCCAGCAGCTTAGGGGGACAGGGAAGTTCACCCCTCCACTTT. Residues: CASSLGGQGSSPLHF.